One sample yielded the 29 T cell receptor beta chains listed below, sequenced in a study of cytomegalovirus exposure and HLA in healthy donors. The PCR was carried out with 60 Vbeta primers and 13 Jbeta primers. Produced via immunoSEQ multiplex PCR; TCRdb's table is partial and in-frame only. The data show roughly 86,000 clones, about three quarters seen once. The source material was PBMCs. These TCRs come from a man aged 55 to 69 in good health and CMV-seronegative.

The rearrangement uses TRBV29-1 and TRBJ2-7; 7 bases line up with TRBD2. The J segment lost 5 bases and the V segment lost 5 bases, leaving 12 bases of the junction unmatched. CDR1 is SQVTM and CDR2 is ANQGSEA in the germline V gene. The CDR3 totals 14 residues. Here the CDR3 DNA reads TGCAGCGTTTCCCCGGACGTAAGCGGGGACGAGCAGTACTTC. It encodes CSVSPDVSGDEQYF.

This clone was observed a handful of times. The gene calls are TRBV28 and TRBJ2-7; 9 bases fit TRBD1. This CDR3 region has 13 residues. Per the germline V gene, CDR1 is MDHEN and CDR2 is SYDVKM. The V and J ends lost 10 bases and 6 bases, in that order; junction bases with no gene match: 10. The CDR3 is CATGGQGISEQYF. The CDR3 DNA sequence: TGTGCCACTGGGGGACAGGGAATTTCCGAGCAGTACTTC.

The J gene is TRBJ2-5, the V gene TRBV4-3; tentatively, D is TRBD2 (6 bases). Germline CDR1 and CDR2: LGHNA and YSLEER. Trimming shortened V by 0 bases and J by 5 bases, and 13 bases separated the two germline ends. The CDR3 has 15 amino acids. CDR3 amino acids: CASSQDTGVEETQYF. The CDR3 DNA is TGCGCCAGCAGCCAAGACACGGGGGTGGAGGAGACCCAGTACTTC.

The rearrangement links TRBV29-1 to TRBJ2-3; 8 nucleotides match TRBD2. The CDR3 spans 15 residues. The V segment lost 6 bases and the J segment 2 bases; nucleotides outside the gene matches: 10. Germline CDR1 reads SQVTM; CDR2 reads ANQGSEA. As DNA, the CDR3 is TGCAGCGTCACGGGGGGGCCCATACCCACAGATACGCAGTATTTT. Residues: CSVTGGPIPTDTQYF.

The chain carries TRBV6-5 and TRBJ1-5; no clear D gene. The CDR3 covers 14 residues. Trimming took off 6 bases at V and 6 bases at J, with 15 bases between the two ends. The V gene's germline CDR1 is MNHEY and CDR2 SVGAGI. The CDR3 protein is CASSPSYELQPQHF. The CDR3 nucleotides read TGTGCCAGCAGCCCCTCGTACGAGCTTCAGCCCCAGCATTTT.

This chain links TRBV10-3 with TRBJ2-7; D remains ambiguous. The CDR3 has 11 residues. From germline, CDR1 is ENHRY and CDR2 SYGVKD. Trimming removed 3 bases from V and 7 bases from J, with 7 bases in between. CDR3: CAISDRWEQYF. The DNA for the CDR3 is TGTGCCATCAGTGATCGGTGGGAGCAGTACTTC.

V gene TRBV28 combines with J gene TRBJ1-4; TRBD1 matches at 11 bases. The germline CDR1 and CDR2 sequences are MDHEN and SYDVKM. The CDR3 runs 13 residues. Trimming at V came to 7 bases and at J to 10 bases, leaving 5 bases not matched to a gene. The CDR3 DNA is TGTGCCAGCACGGGACAGGGGGTTGGAAAACTGTTTTTT. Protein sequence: CASTGQGVGKLFF.

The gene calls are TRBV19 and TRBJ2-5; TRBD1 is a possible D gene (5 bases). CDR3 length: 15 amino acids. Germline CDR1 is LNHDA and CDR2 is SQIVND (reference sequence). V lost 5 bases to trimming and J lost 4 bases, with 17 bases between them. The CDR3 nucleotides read TGTGCCAGTAGTGATACGGCAGGGATGAGAGAGACCCAGTACTTC. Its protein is CASSDTAGMRETQYF.

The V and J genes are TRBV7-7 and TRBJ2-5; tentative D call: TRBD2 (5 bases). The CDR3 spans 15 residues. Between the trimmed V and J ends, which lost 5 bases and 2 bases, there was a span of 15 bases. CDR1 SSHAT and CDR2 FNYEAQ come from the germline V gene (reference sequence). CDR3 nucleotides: TGTGCCAGCAGCCAGCTGGGGAGCGGACAAGAGACCCAGTACTTC. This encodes CASSQLGSGQETQYF. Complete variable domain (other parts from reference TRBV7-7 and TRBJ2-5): GAGVSQSPRYKVTKRGQDVTLRCDPISSHATLYWYQQALGQGPEFLTYFNYEAQPDKSGLPSDRFSAERPEGSISTLTIQRTEQRDSAMYRCASSQLGSGQETQYFGPGTRLLVL.

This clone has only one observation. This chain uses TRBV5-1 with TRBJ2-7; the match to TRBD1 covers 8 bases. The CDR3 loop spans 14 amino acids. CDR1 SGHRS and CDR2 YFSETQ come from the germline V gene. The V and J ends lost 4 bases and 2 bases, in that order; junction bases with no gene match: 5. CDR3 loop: CASSPRTGTYEQYF. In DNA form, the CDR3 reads TGCGCCAGCAGCCCCCGGACAGGGACCTACGAGCAGTACTTC.

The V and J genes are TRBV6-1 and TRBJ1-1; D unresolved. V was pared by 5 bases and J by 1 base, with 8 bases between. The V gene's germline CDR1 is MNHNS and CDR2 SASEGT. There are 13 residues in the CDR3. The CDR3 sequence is CASSRERNTEAFF. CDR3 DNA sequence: TGTGCCAGCAGTAGAGAGAGGAACACTGAAGCTTTCTTT.

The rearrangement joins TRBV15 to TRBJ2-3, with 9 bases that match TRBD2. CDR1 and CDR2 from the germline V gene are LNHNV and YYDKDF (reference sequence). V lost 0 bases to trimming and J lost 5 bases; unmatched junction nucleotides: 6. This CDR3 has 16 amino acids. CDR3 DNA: TGTGCCACCAGCAGAGAGAGGCTAGCGGGACTAGATACGCAGTATTTT. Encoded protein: CATSRERLAGLDTQYF.

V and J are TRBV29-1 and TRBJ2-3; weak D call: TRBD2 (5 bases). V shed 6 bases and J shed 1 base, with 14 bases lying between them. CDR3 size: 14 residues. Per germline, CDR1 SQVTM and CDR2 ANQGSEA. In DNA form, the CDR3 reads TGCAGCGTCGAGGGCCACGCTCGCACAGATACGCAGTATTTT. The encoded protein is CSVEGHARTDTQYF.

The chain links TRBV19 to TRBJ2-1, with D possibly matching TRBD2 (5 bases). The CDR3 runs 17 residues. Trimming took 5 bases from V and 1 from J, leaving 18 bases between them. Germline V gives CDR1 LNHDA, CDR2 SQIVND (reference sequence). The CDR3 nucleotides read TGTGCCAGTAGTTCGGGATCTAGCTTTCCATCCTACAATGAGCAGTTCTTC. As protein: CASSSGSSFPSYNEQFF.

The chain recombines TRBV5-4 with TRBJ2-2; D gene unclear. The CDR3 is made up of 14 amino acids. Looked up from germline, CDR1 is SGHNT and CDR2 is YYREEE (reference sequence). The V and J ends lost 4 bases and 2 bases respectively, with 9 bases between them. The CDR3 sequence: CASSRGQNTGELFF. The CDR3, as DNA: TGTGCCAGCAGCCGTGGGCAAAACACCGGGGAGCTGTTTTTT.

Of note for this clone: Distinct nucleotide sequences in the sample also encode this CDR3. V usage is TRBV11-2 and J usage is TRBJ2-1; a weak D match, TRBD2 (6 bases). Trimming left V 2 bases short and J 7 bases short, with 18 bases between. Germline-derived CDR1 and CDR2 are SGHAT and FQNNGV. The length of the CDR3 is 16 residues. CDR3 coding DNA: TGTGCCAGCAGCTTACGGGGGTCCGGGACCCAAAATGAGCAGTTCTTC. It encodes CASSLRGSGTQNEQFF.

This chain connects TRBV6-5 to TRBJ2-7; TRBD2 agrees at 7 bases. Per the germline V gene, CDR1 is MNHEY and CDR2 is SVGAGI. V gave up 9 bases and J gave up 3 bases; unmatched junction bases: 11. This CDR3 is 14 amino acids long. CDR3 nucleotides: TGTGCCAGTGTCGGAGCGGGACGAAGCTACGAGCAGTACTTC. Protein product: CASVGAGRSYEQYF.

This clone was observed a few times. The CDR3 loop reads CASGLAGGRTQETQYF. In DNA, the CDR3 is TGTGCCAGCGGACTAGCGGGAGGTAGGACCCAAGAGACCCAGTACTTC. V gene TRBV28 combines with J gene TRBJ2-5; 14 bases map to TRBD2. V shed 8 bases, J shed 1 base, and the junction held 6 bases outside the gene matches. Germline V CDR1 and CDR2: MDHEN, SYDVKM. CDR3 size: 16 residues.

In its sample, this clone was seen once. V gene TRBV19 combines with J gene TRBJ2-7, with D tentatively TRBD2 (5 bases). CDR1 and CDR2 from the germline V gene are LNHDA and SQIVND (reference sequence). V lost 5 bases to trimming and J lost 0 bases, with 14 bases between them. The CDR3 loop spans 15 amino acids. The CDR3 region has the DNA TGTGCCAGTAGTCAATCTCGTGGGAGCTCCTACGAGCAGTACTTC. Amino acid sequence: CASSQSRGSSYEQYF.

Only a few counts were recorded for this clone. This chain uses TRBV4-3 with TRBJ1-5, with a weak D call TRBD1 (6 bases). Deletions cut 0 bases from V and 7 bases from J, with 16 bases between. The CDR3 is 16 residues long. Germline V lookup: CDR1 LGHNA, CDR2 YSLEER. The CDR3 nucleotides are TGCGCCAGCAGCCAAGATTGGGGGCAATCGGGGCAGCCCCAGCATTTT. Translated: CASSQDWGQSGQPQHF.

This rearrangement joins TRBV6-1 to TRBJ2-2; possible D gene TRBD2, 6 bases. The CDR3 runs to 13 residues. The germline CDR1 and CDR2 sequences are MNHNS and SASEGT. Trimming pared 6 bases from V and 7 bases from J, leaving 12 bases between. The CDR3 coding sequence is TGTGCCAGCAGCTCGACGCGGGACGGGGAGCTGTTTTTT. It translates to CASSSTRDGELFF.

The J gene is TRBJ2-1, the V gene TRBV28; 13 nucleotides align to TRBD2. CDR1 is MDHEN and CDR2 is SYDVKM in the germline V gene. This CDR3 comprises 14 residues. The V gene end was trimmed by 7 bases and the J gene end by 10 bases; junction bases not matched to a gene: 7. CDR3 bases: TGTGCCAGCACCCCGGGACTAGCGGGAATCGAGCAGTTCTTC. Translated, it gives CASTPGLAGIEQFF.

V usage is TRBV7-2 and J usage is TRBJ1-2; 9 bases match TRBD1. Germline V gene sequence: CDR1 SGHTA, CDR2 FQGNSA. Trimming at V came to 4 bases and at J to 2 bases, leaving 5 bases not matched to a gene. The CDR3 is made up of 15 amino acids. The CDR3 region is CASSYGQGLNYGYTF. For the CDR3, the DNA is TGTGCCAGCAGCTATGGACAGGGGTTAAACTATGGCTACACCTTC.

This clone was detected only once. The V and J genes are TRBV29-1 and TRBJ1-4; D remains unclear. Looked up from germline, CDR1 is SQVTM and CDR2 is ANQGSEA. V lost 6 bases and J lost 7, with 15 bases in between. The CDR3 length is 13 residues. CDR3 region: CSVKRGGREKLFF. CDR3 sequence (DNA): TGCAGCGTCAAACGGGGAGGGCGTGAAAAACTGTTTTTT.

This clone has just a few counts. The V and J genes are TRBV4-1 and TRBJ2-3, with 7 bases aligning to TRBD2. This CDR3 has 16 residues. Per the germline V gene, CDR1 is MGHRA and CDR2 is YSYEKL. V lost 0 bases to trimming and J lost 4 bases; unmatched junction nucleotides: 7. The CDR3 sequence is CASSQDRGRGADTQYF. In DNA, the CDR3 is TGCGCCAGCAGCCAAGATCGAGGGAGGGGTGCAGATACGCAGTATTTT.

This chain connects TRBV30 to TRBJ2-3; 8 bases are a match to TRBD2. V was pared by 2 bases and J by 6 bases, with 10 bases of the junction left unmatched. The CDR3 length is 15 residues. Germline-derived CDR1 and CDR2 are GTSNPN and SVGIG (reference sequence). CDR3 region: CAWSYGLAGVDTQYF. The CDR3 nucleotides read TGTGCCTGGAGTTATGGACTAGCCGGGGTGGATACGCAGTATTTT.

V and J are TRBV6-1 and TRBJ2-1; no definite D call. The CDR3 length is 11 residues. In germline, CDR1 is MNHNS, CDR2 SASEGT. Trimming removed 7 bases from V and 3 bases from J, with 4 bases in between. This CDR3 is CASTRYNEQFF. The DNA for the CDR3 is TGTGCCAGCACCCGCTACAATGAGCAGTTCTTC.

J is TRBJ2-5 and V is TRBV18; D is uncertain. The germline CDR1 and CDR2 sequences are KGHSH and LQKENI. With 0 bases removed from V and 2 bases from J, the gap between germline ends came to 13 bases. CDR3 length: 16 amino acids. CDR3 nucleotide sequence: TGTGCCAGCTCACCACCGTTCTTCCTAATACAAGAGACCCAGTACTTC. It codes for CASSPPFFLIQETQYF.

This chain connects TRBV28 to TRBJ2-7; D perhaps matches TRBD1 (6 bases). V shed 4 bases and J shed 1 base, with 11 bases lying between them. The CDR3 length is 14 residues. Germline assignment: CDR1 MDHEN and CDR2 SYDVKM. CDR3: CASSYYGQSYEQYF. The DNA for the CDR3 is TGTGCCAGCAGTTATTACGGACAGTCCTACGAGCAGTACTTC. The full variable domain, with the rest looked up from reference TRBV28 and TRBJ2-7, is DVKVTQSSRYLVKRTGEKVFLECVQDMDHENMFWYRQDPGLGLRLIYFSYDVKMKEKGDIPEGYSVSREKKERFSLILESASTNQTSMYLCASSYYGQSYEQYFGPGTRLTVT.